The 8 T cell receptor beta chains presented below share a single source sample, sequenced in a study of cytomegalovirus exposure and HLA in healthy donors. A multiplex PCR was run with 60 Vbeta primers and 13 Jbeta primers. Here immunoSEQ multiplex PCR was the method, and the copy in TCRdb shows in-frame clones only, minus some. The sample totals around 160,000 clones. The specimen was PBMCs. The receptors stem from a woman in her forties or fifties in good health and CMV-seronegative.

The chain recombines TRBV7-9 with TRBJ2-3, with TRBD2 identical over 11 bases. The length of the CDR3 is 16 residues. Germline trimming cut 4 bases from V and 5 bases from J; bases unmatched to any gene: 8. Germline-derived CDR1 and CDR2 are SEHNR and FQNEAQ (reference sequence). The CDR3 nucleotides are TGTGCCAGCAGCTCGGGGCGGCTAGCGGGAGGAGATACGCAGTATTTT. Amino acid sequence: CASSSGRLAGGDTQYF.

The CDR3 reads CASWTSGGYEQFF. In nucleotides, the CDR3 is TGTGCCAGCTGGACTAGCGGGGGGTATGAGCAGTTCTTC. The genes are TRBV19 and TRBJ2-1; 14 bases match TRBD2. Germline loops: CDR1 LNHDA, CDR2 SQIVND (reference sequence). Trimming cost V 9 bases and J 8 bases; bases outside gene matches: 3. This CDR3 has 13 amino acids.

The chain uses TRBV16 and TRBJ1-1, with D maybe TRBD1 (5 bases). V shed 1 base and J shed 5 bases, with 11 bases lying between them. Germline V gene lookup returns CDR1 KGHSY and CDR2 FQNENV. CDR3 length equals 14 residues. As DNA, the CDR3 is TGTGCCAGCAGCCAATTAGACGGGGGGACTGAAGCTTTCTTT. It is translated as CASSQLDGGTEAFF.

With regard to this clone: One end of the junction does not line up with germline, which may come from a read error. This chain connects TRBV7-7 to TRBJ2-2; TRBD1 is a possible D gene (6 bases). Germline V lookup: CDR1 SSHAT, CDR2 FNYEAQ (reference sequence). The CDR3 loop spans 14 amino acids. The CDR3 sequence is CASSLDSGTGELFF. Written as DNA, the CDR3 is TGTGCTAGCAGCTTGGACAGTGGCACCGGGGAGCTGTTTTTT.

The chain recombines TRBV19 with TRBJ1-2; 8 bases fit TRBD1. CDR1 LNHDA and CDR2 SQIVND come from the germline V gene (reference sequence). V lost 4 bases to trimming and J lost 6 bases; unmatched junction nucleotides: 7. The CDR3 sequence is 14 residues long. The CDR3 here is CASSSLTGADGYTF. CDR3 bases: TGTGCCAGTAGTAGCCTGACAGGGGCGGATGGCTACACCTTC.

V usage is TRBV12-5 and J usage is TRBJ2-1, with TRBD2 identical over 14 bases. The CDR3 sequence is 15 residues long. V was clipped by 1 base and J by 8 bases; unmatched bases: 1. The germline V gene has CDR1 LGHNT and CDR2 FRNRAP. The CDR3 DNA is TGTGCTAGTGGTTTGGAGGGACTAGCGGGAGATGAGCAGTTCTTC. This sequence encodes CASGLEGLAGDEQFF.

V is TRBV7-3 and J is TRBJ2-2; D is possibly TRBD2 (5 bases). Germline lookup yields CDR1 SGHTA and CDR2 FQGTGA. The ends were cut back, 2 bases at V and 3 bases at J, with 7 bases in the middle. The CDR3 extends over 14 amino acids. The CDR3 coding sequence is TGTGCCAGCAGCTTAGAGCGGCACACCGGGGAGCTGTTTTTT. Its translation: CASSLERHTGELFF.

The genes are TRBV30 and TRBJ2-3, with D maybe TRBD2 (5 bases). The CDR3 consists of 13 residues. Germline CDR1 is GTSNPN and CDR2 is SVGIG (reference sequence). Trimming took 5 bases from V and 1 from J, leaving 10 bases between them. CDR3 residues: CAWLEGGTDTQYF. The CDR3 DNA reads as TGTGCCTGGCTAGAGGGAGGCACAGATACGCAGTATTTT.